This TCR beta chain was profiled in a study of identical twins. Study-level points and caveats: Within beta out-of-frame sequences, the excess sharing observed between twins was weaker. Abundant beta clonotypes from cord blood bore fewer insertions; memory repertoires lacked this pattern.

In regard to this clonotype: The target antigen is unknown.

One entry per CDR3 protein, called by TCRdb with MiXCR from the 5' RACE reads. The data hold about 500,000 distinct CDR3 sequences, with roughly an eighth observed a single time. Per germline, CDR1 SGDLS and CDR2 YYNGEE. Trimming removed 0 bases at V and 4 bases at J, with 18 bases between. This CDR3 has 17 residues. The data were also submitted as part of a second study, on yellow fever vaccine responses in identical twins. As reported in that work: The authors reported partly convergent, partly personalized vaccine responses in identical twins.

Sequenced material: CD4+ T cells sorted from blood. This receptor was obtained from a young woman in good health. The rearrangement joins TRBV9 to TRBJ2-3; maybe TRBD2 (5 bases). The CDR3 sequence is CASSVEGAATGSDTQYF. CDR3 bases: TGTGCCAGCAGCGTAGAGGGAGCGGCGACTGGGTCAGATACGCAGTATTTT.